This T cell receptor (beta chain) was found in a study of blood T cell repertoires in COVID-19. The CDR3 length is 16 residues. The germline gives CDR1 SGHRS, CDR2 YFSETQ. V dropped 4 bases and J dropped 2; count of bases not matched to a gene: 6. Produced via immunoSEQ multiplex PCR; TCRdb's table is partial and in-frame only. The table records roughly 320,000 clones, around 86% of them present only once. Sequenced input: PBMCs or T cells enriched from blood (not recorded which). The V gene is TRBV5-1, the J gene TRBJ2-2; TRBD1 matches at 9 bases. This sequence was found in a man aged 30 to 45 who had recovered from COVID-19. The CDR3 nucleotides are TGCGCCAGCAGCGGGGGACAGGGAGGCAACACCGGGGAGCTGTTTTTT. Protein product: CASSGGQGGNTGELFF.